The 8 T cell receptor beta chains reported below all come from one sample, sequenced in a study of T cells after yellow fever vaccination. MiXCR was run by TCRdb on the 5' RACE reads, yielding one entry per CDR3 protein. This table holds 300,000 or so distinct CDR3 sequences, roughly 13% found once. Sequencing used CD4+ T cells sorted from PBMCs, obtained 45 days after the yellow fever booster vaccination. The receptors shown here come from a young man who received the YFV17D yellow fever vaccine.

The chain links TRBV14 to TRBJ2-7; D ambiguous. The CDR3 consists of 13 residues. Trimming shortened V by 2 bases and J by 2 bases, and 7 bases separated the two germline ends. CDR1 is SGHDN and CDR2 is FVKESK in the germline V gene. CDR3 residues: CASSQSTPYEQYF. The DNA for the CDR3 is TGTGCCAGCAGCCAATCGACCCCCTACGAGCAGTACTTC. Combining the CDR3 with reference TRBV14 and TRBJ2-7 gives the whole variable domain EAGVTQFPSHSVIEKGQTVTLRCDPISGHDNLYWYRRVMGKEIKFLLHFVKESKQDESGMPNNRFLAERTGGTYSTLKVQPAELEDSGVYFCASSQSTPYEQYFGPGTRLTVT.

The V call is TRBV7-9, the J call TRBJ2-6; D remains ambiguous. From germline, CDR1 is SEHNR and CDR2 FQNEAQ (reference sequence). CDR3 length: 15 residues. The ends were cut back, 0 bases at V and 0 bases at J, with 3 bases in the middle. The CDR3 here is CASSLAYSGANVLTF. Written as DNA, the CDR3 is TGTGCCAGCAGCTTAGCGTACTCTGGGGCCAACGTCCTGACTTTC.

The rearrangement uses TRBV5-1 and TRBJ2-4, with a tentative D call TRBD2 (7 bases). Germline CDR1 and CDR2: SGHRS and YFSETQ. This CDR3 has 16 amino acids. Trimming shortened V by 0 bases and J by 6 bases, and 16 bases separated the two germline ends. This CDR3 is CASSLERPGGGNIQYF. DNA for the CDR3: TGCGCCAGCAGCTTGGAGAGACCGGGGGGCGGAAACATTCAGTACTTC.

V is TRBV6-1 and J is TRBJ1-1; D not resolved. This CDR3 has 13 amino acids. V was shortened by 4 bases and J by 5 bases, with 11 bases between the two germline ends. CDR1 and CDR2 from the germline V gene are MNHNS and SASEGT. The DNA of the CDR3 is TGTGCCAGCAGTGCCAATGTTCGGACTGAAGCTTTCTTT. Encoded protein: CASSANVRTEAFF.

The DNA for the CDR3 is TGTGCCAGCAGCCAGGGGGGACAGAGCTACGAGCAGTACTTC. Translated, it gives CASSQGGQSYEQYF. This chain uses TRBV3-1 with TRBJ2-7; possibly TRBD1 for D (7 bases). Trimming took off 3 bases at V and 3 bases at J, with 12 bases between the two ends. The germline V gene encodes CDR1 LGHDT and CDR2 YNNKEL (reference sequence). This CDR3 comprises 14 residues.

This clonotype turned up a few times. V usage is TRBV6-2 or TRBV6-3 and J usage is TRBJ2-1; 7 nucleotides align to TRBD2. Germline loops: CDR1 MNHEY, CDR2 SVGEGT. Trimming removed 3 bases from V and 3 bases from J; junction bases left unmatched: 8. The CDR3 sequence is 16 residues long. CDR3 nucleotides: TGTGCCAGCAGTTATCCCGGGCTAGCGGTCTACAATGAGCAGTTCTTC. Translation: CASSYPGLAVYNEQFF.

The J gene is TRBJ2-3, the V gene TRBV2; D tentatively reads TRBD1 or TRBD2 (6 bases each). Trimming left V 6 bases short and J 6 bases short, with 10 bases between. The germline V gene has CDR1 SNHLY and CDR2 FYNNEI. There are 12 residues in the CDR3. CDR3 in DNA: TGTGCCAGCAGCGCCGGGGGCGATACGCAGTATTTT. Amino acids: CASSAGGDTQYF. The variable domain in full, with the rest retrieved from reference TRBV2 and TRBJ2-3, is EPEVTQTPSHQVTQMGQEVILRCVPISNHLYFYWYRQILGQKVEFLVSFYNNEISEKSEIFDDQFSVERPDGSNFTLKIRSTKLEDSAMYFCASSAGGDTQYFGPGTRLTVL.

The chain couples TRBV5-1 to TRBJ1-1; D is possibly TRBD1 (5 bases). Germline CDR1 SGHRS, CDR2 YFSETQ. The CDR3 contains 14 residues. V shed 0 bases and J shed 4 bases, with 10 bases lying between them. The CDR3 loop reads CASSLAGLSTEAFF. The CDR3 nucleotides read TGCGCCAGCAGCTTGGCGGGGCTGAGCACTGAAGCTTTCTTT.